This TCR beta chain was retrieved from a study of T cell changes during pregnancy in multiple sclerosis. CDR3 size: 15 residues. The junction had 4 bases not matched to a gene; V was cut back by 5 bases and J by 5 bases. Germline CDR1 reads SGHTA; CDR2 reads FQGNSA. This clone occurred once. Clones were sequenced by immunoSEQ multiplex PCR, and TCRdb holds only the in-frame ones, with some missing. The table lists 65,000 to 90,000 clones, about nine tenths of them singletons. V and J are TRBV7-2 and TRBJ2-2, with 11 bases aligning to TRBD1. The clonotype comes from a female donor in good health, serving as a control in a pregnancy study. Some clones in this sample may be carry-over from other donors' samples. The sample here was PBMCs, taken in the first trimester of pregnancy. This CDR3 reads CASSRTGGSTGELFF. The CDR3 region has the DNA TGTGCCAGCAGCCGGACAGGGGGCTCGACCGGGGAGCTGTTTTTT.